A selection of T cell receptor beta chains follows, all from one sample in a study of blood T cell repertoires in COVID-19. Repertoires were generated with immunoSEQ multiplex PCR, while TCRdb's copy carries only in-frame clones and drops some. The sample has some 180,000 clones; 85% to 90% are singletons. Specimen: peripheral blood. The receptors originated from an elderly woman with COVID-19, enrolled during active disease. The CDR3 runs from the conserved cysteine through the conserved F or W. The D gene is left open where the match is weak. Clone size appears in some rows only: once, few, many, or a class for an expanded clone.

abundance | d_gene | j_gene | v_gene | CDR3nt | CDR3aa
few | TRBD2 | TRBJ2-1 | TRBV6-4 | TGTGCCAGCAGTGACGGCACTAGCGGGAACAATGAGCAGTTCTTC | CASSDGTSGNNEQFF
NA | NA | TRBJ1-1 | TRBV5-1 | TGCGCCAGCAGCTTGGTACCAGGCACGAACACTGAAGCTTTCTTT | CASSLVPGTNTEAFF
NA | NA | TRBJ2-3 | TRBV25-1 | TGTGCCAGCAGTGTCCTAGGCGGGAACACAGATACGCAGTATTTT | CASSVLGGNTDTQYF
NA | NA | TRBJ2-1 | TRBV14 | TGTGCCAGCAGCCAAGATACACCGGCTGGCGGTCTCTACAATGAGCAGTTCTTC | CASSQDTPAGGLYNEQFF
NA | TRBD2 | TRBJ2-1 | TRBV5-5 | TGTGCCAGCAGCTTCGAACTAGCGGGAGACGAGCAGTTCTTC | CASSFELAGDEQFF
NA | NA | TRBJ2-1 | TRBV21-1 | TGTGCCAGCAGCAAAGCGCTTTCGTGCGGGAGTCCAAGCTCCTACAATGAGCAGTTCTTC | CASSKALSCGSPSSYNEQFF
NA | TRBD1 | TRBJ2-2 | TRBV2 | TGTGCCAGCAGCCGGGACAGGAACACCGGGGAGCTGTTTTTT | CASSRDRNTGELFF
NA | NA | TRBJ2-2 | TRBV7-9 | TGTGCCAGCAGTCTACTTCCGGGGGACACCGGGGAGCTGTTTTTT | CASSLLPGDTGELFF
NA | NA | TRBJ2-1 | TRBV6-5 | TGTGCCAGCAGTTACCTCGGGACAAGCCTCAATGAGCAGTTCTTC | CASSYLGTSLNEQFF
NA | TRBD1 | TRBJ2-1 | TRBV11-2 | TGTGCCAGCAGCTTAGTGGGACAGGGTCTAGGCAATGAGCAGTTCTTC | CASSLVGQGLGNEQFF
NA | TRBD2 | TRBJ2-2 | TRBV10-1 | TGCGCCAGCAGACCGACTAGCTCTCGGTCGAACACCGGGGAGCTGTTTTTT | CASRPTSSRSNTGELFF
NA | TRBD1 | TRBJ1-1 | TRBV5-6 | TGTGCCAGCAGCGAAGGGACAGGGGGCTTTTTAGTCACTGAAGCTTTCTTT | CASSEGTGGFLVTEAFF
NA | NA | TRBJ2-7 | TRBV5-8 | TGTGCCAGCAGCACCTACTGGACAGCTAGCAACGAGCAGTACTTC | CASSTYWTASNEQYF
NA | NA | TRBJ2-5 | TRBV18 | TGTGCCAGCTCACCCCCAGTCAAATACAGGGTTGGTGTGGAGACCCAGTACTTC | CASSPPVKYRVGVETQYF
NA | NA | TRBJ1-2 | TRBV28 | TGTGCCAGCAGTCCAAGGACTTATGGCTACACCTTC | CASSPRTYGYTF
NA | TRBD1 | TRBJ1-1 | TRBV5-1 | TGCGCCAGCAGCTCCGGGACAGCAAGTCAAGCTTTCTTT | CASSSGTASQAFF
NA | NA | TRBJ1-1 | TRBV7-6 | TGTGCCAGCAGCTCGACAGGTCCAACAGGGGAAGCTTTCTTT | CASSSTGPTGEAFF
NA | TRBD2 | TRBJ2-1 | TRBV2 | TGTGCCAGCAGTGACAGGGGACTAGCGTTCAATGAGCAGTTCTTC | CASSDRGLAFNEQFF
once | NA | TRBJ2-1 | TRBV19 | TGTGCCAGCGACGGCCCGGGGTACAATGAGCAGTTCTTC | CASDGPGYNEQFF
once | NA | TRBJ2-7 | TRBV2 | TGTGCCAGCAAGCGACACACGGGGTTGGAGCAGTACTTC | CASKRHTGLEQYF
NA | TRBD2 | TRBJ2-1 | TRBV5-1 | TGCGCCAGCAGCTCGTCCGGGACTAGCCGTCTTGCTGAGCAGTTCTTC | CASSSSGTSRLAEQFF
NA | NA | TRBJ1-5 | TRBV4-3 | TGCGCCAGCAGCCAAGGGCATAGCAATCAGCCCCAGCATTTT | CASSQGHSNQPQHF
NA | NA | TRBJ2-2 | TRBV11-3 | TGTGCCAGCAGCTATCAGAACACCGGGGAGCTGTTTTTT | CASSYQNTGELFF
NA | TRBD1 | TRBJ1-5 | TRBV19 | TGTGCCAGTAGTGGAGACAGGGGACGAGGCAATCAGCCCCAGCATTTT | CASSGDRGRGNQPQHF
NA | NA | TRBJ2-7 | TRBV3-1/TRBV3-2 | TGTGCCAGCAGCCCTAACAGGGCAAAGGACGAGCAGTACTTC | CASSPNRAKDEQYF
NA | TRBD1 | TRBJ1-6 | TRBV6-6 | TGTGCCAGCAGTTGGGGACAGGGGACGGGTTCACCCCTCCACTTT | CASSWGQGTGSPLHF
NA | NA | TRBJ1-4 | TRBV15 | TGTGCCACCAGCAGGGACAGTGCAACTAATGAAAAACTGTTTTTT | CATSRDSATNEKLFF
NA | TRBD1 | TRBJ1-2 | TRBV4-2 | TGTGCCAGCAGCCAAGATCGCTACAGGGGGCGGGAGGGCTACACCTTC | CASSQDRYRGREGYTF
once | TRBD1 | TRBJ1-5 | TRBV6-5 | TGTGCCAGCAATGGGGACAGGCCAGAGCAGCCCCAGCATTTT | CASNGDRPEQPQHF
NA | TRBD2 | TRBJ2-1 | TRBV6-5 | TGTGCCAGCAGTTCCAGACTAGCGGGGACAATCAATGAGCAGTTCTTC | CASSSRLAGTINEQFF
NA | NA | TRBJ2-7 | TRBV2 | TGTGCCAGCAGTGTTGCCAGGCAAACCTACGAGCAGTACTTC | CASSVARQTYEQYF
once | TRBD1 | TRBJ2-7 | TRBV5-1 | TGCGCCAGCAGGGCAGGGGGATCCTACGAGCAGTACTTC | CASRAGGSYEQYF
NA | NA | TRBJ2-3 | TRBV11-3 | TGTGCCAGCAGCTCCGGGGGCACAGATACGCAGTATTTT | CASSSGGTDTQYF
NA | TRBD2 | TRBJ2-1 | TRBV5-5 | TGTGCCAGCAGCTTGGAGGGACTAGCGGGACCCTGGTTCTTC | CASSLEGLAGPWFF
NA | NA | TRBJ1-4 | TRBV5-5 | TGTGCCAGCAGCTTGGGAGCAGGGGAAGAAAAACTGTTTTTT | CASSLGAGEEKLFF
once | TRBD2 | TRBJ2-7 | TRBV7-2 | TGTGCCAGCGGCCGTTTTAGCGGGAACGAGCAGTACTTC | CASGRFSGNEQYF
NA | NA | TRBJ1-3 | TRBV5-1 | TGCGCCAGCAGCTTGACAGTTCCTGGAAACACCATATATTTT | CASSLTVPGNTIYF
few | NA | TRBJ1-6 | TRBV23-1 | TGCGCCAGCAGTCAGACTAGGGTTTCTTCACCCCTCCACTTT | CASSQTRVSSPLHF
NA | TRBD1 | TRBJ1-5 | TRBV28 | TGTGCCAGCAAGTCAGGGGGTCGAAATCAGCCCCAGCATTTT | CASKSGGRNQPQHF
NA | TRBD1 | TRBJ2-1 | TRBV6-2/TRBV6-3 | TGTGCCAGCAGTCGTCCCCAGACAGGGATCAATGAGCAGTTCTTC | CASSRPQTGINEQFF
few | TRBD1 | TRBJ1-1 | TRBV9 | TGTGCCAGCAGCGTAGGCCCGGGACAGGGGGACACTGAAGCTTTCTTT | CASSVGPGQGDTEAFF
few | TRBD2 | TRBJ2-1 | TRBV3-1/TRBV3-2 | TGTGCCAGCAGCCAAGATCTCTCATTCACTAGCGGGAGGGGCCATGAGCAGTTCTTC | CASSQDLSFTSGRGHEQFF
NA | TRBD1 | TRBJ1-2 | TRBV5-1 | TGCGCCAGCAGCCGACAGGGGCCCGACTATGGCTACACCTTC | CASSRQGPDYGYTF
NA | TRBD2 | TRBJ2-2 | TRBV19 | TGTGCCAGTAGTGCGGGACTACCTAACACCGGGGAGCTGTTTTTT | CASSAGLPNTGELFF
NA | TRBD2 | TRBJ2-3 | TRBV29-1 | TGCAGCTCACGGGAGGGCTCGGATACGCAGTATTTT | CSSREGSDTQYF
NA | NA | TRBJ1-1 | TRBV4-2 | TGTGCCAGCAGCCAGGACAGTTTGAACACTGAAGCTTTCTTT | CASSQDSLNTEAFF
few | TRBD1 | TRBJ2-5 | TRBV13 | TGTGCCAGCAGCGCCCGACAGGGGGCGCGGGAGACCCAGTACTTC | CASSARQGARETQYF
NA | NA | TRBJ2-1 | TRBV2 | TGTGCCAGCAGTGAAATCCCTCTACGAGGGCAGTTCTTC | CASSEIPLRGQFF
NA | TRBD1 | TRBJ1-2 | TRBV5-4 | TGTGCCAGCAGCCGAGGGACAGATACTTATGGCTACACCTTC | CASSRGTDTYGYTF
NA | NA | TRBJ2-7 | TRBV5-1 | TGCGCCAGCAGCTTGGTTTGGGGGGAAAACTACGAGCAGTACTTC | CASSLVWGENYEQYF
NA | NA | TRBJ2-7 | TRBV28 | TGTGCCAGCAGGCCGGATGGAAGTGGAGGGAAGCAGTACTTC | CASRPDGSGGKQYF
NA | NA | TRBJ1-3 | TRBV7-9 | TGTGCCAGCAGCTTATCACCCTTCAGGGGCACGGGAAACACCATATATTTT | CASSLSPFRGTGNTIYF
NA | NA | TRBJ1-4 | TRBV28 | TGTGCCAGCAGTTTACAGGGCTCTAATGAAAAACTGTTTTTT | CASSLQGSNEKLFF
NA | NA | TRBJ2-2 | TRBV5-1 | TGCGCCAGCAGCACGGAGGGCGGGGAGCTGTTTTTT | CASSTEGGELFF
NA | NA | TRBJ1-4 | TRBV28 | TGTGCCAGCAGTTTAGGGGGGACCGGGAAGGAAAAACTGTTTTTT | CASSLGGTGKEKLFF
NA | TRBD2 | TRBJ2-5 | TRBV14 | TGTGCCAGCAGCCCCCTAGGTACGGCGGGAGTTCGGGAGACCCAGTACTTC | CASSPLGTAGVRETQYF
NA | NA | TRBJ2-1 | TRBV11-2 | TGTGCCAGCAGCTTAGATCTGGTGGGAGAGGCGCAGTTCTTC | CASSLDLVGEAQFF
NA | TRBD1 | TRBJ1-4 | TRBV3-1/TRBV3-2 | TGTGCCAGCAGCCAAGTTGGGACAGGGCCTGAAAAACTGTTTTTT | CASSQVGTGPEKLFF
NA | NA | TRBJ2-7 | TRBV21-1 | TGTGCCAGCAGCCGAGGGACAGACGAGCAGTACTTC | CASSRGTDEQYF